A single sample gave rise to the 10 T cell receptor beta chains below, sequenced in a study of cytomegalovirus exposure and HLA in healthy donors. A multiplex PCR was run with 60 Vbeta primers and 13 Jbeta primers. Data came from immunoSEQ multiplex PCR; TCRdb stores just in-frame clones and leaves some out. Recorded for this sample: around 140,000 clones. Sequencing was done on a sample of PBMCs. All receptors come from a woman aged 18 to 35 in good health and CMV-seronegative.

This sequence joins TRBV5-8 and TRBJ1-5; unclear D gene. The CDR3 totals 15 residues. The ends were cut back, 4 bases at V and 0 bases at J, with 11 bases in the middle. Germline V gene data show CDR1 as SGHTS and CDR2 as YDEGEE. CDR3 in DNA: TGTGCCAGCAGCAGAGGCGAGAATAGCAATCAGCCCCAGCATTTT. It is translated as CASSRGENSNQPQHF.

The rearrangement joins TRBV29-1 to TRBJ1-1; no firm D call. Germline CDR1 reads SQVTM; CDR2 reads ANQGSEA. V lost 5 bases, J lost 0 bases, and 13 bases lay in between. The CDR3 contains 14 residues. Here the CDR3 DNA reads TGCAGCGTTCCGGGATTACTTTTGAACACTGAAGCTTTCTTT. Residues: CSVPGLLLNTEAFF.

Here the CDR3 DNA reads TGTGCCAGCAGCTCGGGACAACCGGGACAGTACGTC. Translating it yields CASSSGQPGQYV. The chain combines TRBV7-8 with TRBJ2-7, with D tentatively TRBD1 (6 bases). V was pared by 4 bases and J by 10 bases, with 14 bases between. The CDR3 runs 12 residues. Germline CDR1 SGHVS, CDR2 FQNEAQ.

V usage is TRBV11-1 and J usage is TRBJ2-5; perhaps TRBD2 as D (5 bases). The CDR3 covers 14 residues. The germline V gene has CDR1 SGHAT and CDR2 FQDESV (reference sequence). Trimming left V 2 bases short and J 0 bases short, with 7 bases between. The CDR3 nucleotides read TGTGCCAGCAGCTTAACGGGGTACCAAGAGACCCAGTACTTC. Encoded protein: CASSLTGYQETQYF.

A remark on this clone: One junction end does not reproduce the germline sequence, and a read error may be involved. J is TRBJ2-5 and V is TRBV7-7; D could derive from TRBD1 or TRBD2 (5 bases each). The CDR3 runs 15 residues. CDR1 and CDR2 (germline): SSHAT, FNYEAQ (reference sequence). CDR3 in amino acids: CASSLALDSDGTQYF. DNA for the CDR3: TGTGCTAGCAGCTTAGCGCTAGACAGCGACGGGACCCAGTACTTC.

The chain is built from TRBV5-1 and TRBJ1-4; possible D gene TRBD1, 6 bases. V lost 0 bases and J lost 7, with 13 bases in between. The germline CDR1 and CDR2 sequences are SGHRS and YFSETQ. The CDR3 is 15 residues long. This CDR3 is CASSLAGHKGEKLFF. DNA of the CDR3: TGCGCCAGCAGCTTGGCGGGACATAAAGGTGAAAAACTGTTTTTT. Drawing the rest from reference TRBV5-1 and TRBJ1-4, the complete variable domain is KAGVTQTPRYLIKTRGQQVTLSCSPISGHRSVSWYQQTPGQGLQFLFEYFSETQRNKGNFPGRFSGRQFSNSRSEMNVSTLELGDSALYLCASSLAGHKGEKLFFGSGTQLSVL.

The chain employs TRBV7-9 and TRBJ1-2; D may be TRBD1 (6 bases). This CDR3 has 14 amino acids. Germline values: CDR1 SEHNR, CDR2 FQNEAQ (reference sequence). The V end was cut by 5 bases, the J end by 8 bases, with 18 bases between. The CDR3 sequence is CASSVTSQGGGYTF. Written as DNA, the CDR3 is TGTGCCAGCAGCGTCACCTCACAGGGTGGCGGCTACACCTTC.

The chain is built from TRBV7-2 and TRBJ1-1; possible D gene TRBD1, 6 bases. Germline values: CDR1 SGHTA, CDR2 FQGNSA. The CDR3 is 12 amino acids. V was cut by 3 bases and J by 7 bases, with 9 bases left in between. DNA of the CDR3: TGTGCCAGCAGCTTGCGACAGGTTGAAGCTTTCTTT. The encoded protein is CASSLRQVEAFF.

As regards this clone: The junction departs from the called germline gene at one end, perhaps through a read error. The J gene is TRBJ2-1, the V gene TRBV9; 14 bases fit TRBD2. The CDR3 is 15 amino acids. The germline V gene encodes CDR1 SGDLS and CDR2 YYNGEE. CDR3 in amino acids: CASGVGLAGGNEQFF. In DNA form, the CDR3 reads TGTGCCAGCGGCGTAGGACTAGCGGGAGGCAATGAGCAGTTCTTC.

The rearrangement links TRBV11-2 to TRBJ2-3; unclear D gene. The CDR3 has 13 amino acids. The V end was cut by 5 bases, the J end by 3 bases, with 9 bases between. Germline CDR1 is SGHAT and CDR2 is FQNNGV. The CDR3 is CASSPRRTDTQYF. In DNA, the CDR3 is TGTGCCAGCAGCCCCCGCAGGACAGATACGCAGTATTTT.